One TCR beta chain is described in this entry. This clone's antigen is unknown. The record has no base qualities; no much larger clone is one base away. These data are taken from a study of blood T cell repertoires in COVID-19 (dated by TCRdb to the early 2020s). Regarding the complete study: Samples from collaborators originated in the United States, Italy and Spain and spanned both the acute and convalescent phases of COVID-19. Subjects who had been exposed to COVID-19, were actively infected with it, or had recovered from it provided the deeply sampled blood TCRbeta repertoires that made up the dataset. HLA class I and class II types, where available, came from metadata supplied by the sample provider rather than from assay-based typing. The prospective study material was composed of cDNA or gDNA derived from T cells, B-cell-depleted T cells, or PBMCs. The repertoires were released in a freely available public database intended as a resource for research on the immune response to SARS-CoV-2. Samples came from the ongoing ImmuneRACE study (first 160 participants) plus 1,254 subjects from 6 global collaborators. Nearly every sample came with metadata listing a de-identified subject ID, COVID-19 status, age in years and sex.

Participants in the prospective study were enrolled through a virtual design, were aged about 18 to 90 years, and lived in approximately 24 United States geographic areas. In the prospective study, cohorts were assigned on the basis of participant-reported clinical history obtained from a screening survey and a study questionnaire. ImmuneRACE Cohort 3 recovered participants were defined by two consecutive negative NP/OP PCR tests, healthcare professional clearance, or symptom resolution. In the prospective study, mobile phlebotomists collected whole blood, serum and a nasopharyngeal or oropharyngeal swab from each participant. Over a roughly 2-month period, participants in the prospective study had the option of providing additional blood draws and questionnaires. Before DNA extraction, prospective study blood samples were shipped either frozen or at room temperature. The immunoSEQ Assay, a bias-controlled multiplex PCR, was used to amplify TCRbeta CDR3 regions from genomic DNA. The source study handled its data this way. The number of nucleated cells in each sample was estimated from the amplification of reference gene primers within the assay. To quantify the absolute abundance of each unique TCRbeta CDR3 rearrangement, sequence reads were collapsed and filtered. Productive Simpson clonality was computed per sample as the square root of Simpson's diversity index over productive rearrangements. TCRdb took over this immuneACCESS table, retaining in-frame rearrangements with V and J assigned. Such tables are incomplete; in checked studies, under half of the missing clones stem from an unresolved V gene, and the remainder is unexplained. V and J calls and clone size are as listed in that table; D and trimming were resolved from the DNA. Across this sample there are hundreds of thousands of clones, with around 86% seen only once. The ten most abundant clones make up roughly 5% of the sample.

Beyond this particular receptor, the publication reports: Clinical and demographic metadata were provided uncurated, with the amount varying by source and participant.

Spanning cysteine to phenylalanine, the CDR3 consists of 13 amino acids. Just the 39-base CDR3 DNA is kept, in frame starting at base 1. Per the germline V gene, KGHDR is the CDR1 and SFDVKD is the CDR2. Trimming takes 9 bases from V and 0 bases from J, and the germline ends sit 9 bases apart. The chain links TRBV24-1 with TRBJ2-3, with no reliable assignment of the D segment. Sample: PBMCs or T cells enriched from blood (not recorded which). The source of this sequence is a man between 60 and 70 years old who had recovered from COVID-19. The nucleotide sequence is given as TGTGCCACCCGAAGGAGCAGCACAGATACGCAGTATTTT. This translates into CATRRSSTDTQYF.